The clone carrying this T cell receptor beta chain has just a few counts. Its antigen is currently unknown. Cells were stimulated with overlapping HIV-1 Gag 15-mer peptides. Sorting selected CD4+ T cells upregulating both CD40 ligand and CD69. This sample is drawn from a study of persistence of HIV-infected CD4 T cells. Sequencing used immunoSEQ version 4 in survey mode. Each sample used up to 1 ug genomic DNA diluted to 8.5 to 10 ng/uL. Generated by immunoSEQ multiplex PCR, the TCRdb table keeps only in-frame clones and is missing some. The table records tens of thousands of clones, 74% of them present only once. Sequencing used CD4+ T cells sorted from PBMCs after approximately 19-hour stimulation, obtained from a patient who received antiretroviral therapy. The receptor was derived from an adult man with HIV who was CMV-seropositive.

The CDR3, as DNA: TGTGCCAGCAGCTTAGAGCCTAGCGGGGAGCTGTTTTTT. Its translation: CASSLEPSGELFF. V is TRBV7-6 and J is TRBJ2-2; D uncertain. With 1 base removed from V and 7 bases from J, the gap between germline ends came to 7 bases. The CDR3 covers 13 residues. Germline CDR1 and CDR2: SGHVS and FNYEAQ.